A single sample gave rise to the 10 T cell receptor beta chains below, sequenced in a study of cytomegalovirus exposure and HLA in healthy donors. Libraries were prepared by immunoSEQ multiplex PCR; TCRdb keeps only in-frame clonotypes and omits some of them. The table has 130,000 to 150,000 clones, roughly 89% seen once; the top ten hold 9%. The specimen was PBMCs. These receptors all come from a woman aged 18-29 years in good health and CMV-seropositive.

The chain links TRBV10-1 to TRBJ1-2, with a tentative D call TRBD1 (5 bases). There are 13 residues in the CDR3. V dropped 0 bases and J dropped 4 bases, with 6 bases sitting between them. Germline values: CDR1 WNHNN, CDR2 SYGVQD (reference sequence). The CDR3 spells CASSESGGYGYTF. The CDR3 DNA reads as TGCGCCAGCAGTGAGTCCGGGGGCTATGGCTACACCTTC.

The chain couples TRBV13 to TRBJ2-1; 10 bases align to TRBD1. CDR1 is PRHDT, CDR2 FYEKMQ, per germline (reference sequence). The CDR3 length is 15 residues. V was pared by 5 bases and J by 10 bases, with 11 bases of the junction left unmatched. The CDR3 nucleotides read TGTGCCAGCAGCCCGCCGGGACAGGGGTTCTTGGAGCAGTTCTTC. This gives the protein CASSPPGQGFLEQFF. Using reference TRBV13 and TRBJ2-1 for the parts outside the CDR3, the full variable domain is AAGVIQSPRHLIKEKRETATLKCYPIPRHDTVYWYQQGPGQDPQFLISFYEKMQSDKGSIPDRFSAQQFSDYHSELNMSSLELGDSALYFCASSPPGQGFLEQFFGPGTRLTVL.

A word on this clone: At the DNA level, this CDR3 is encoded by other sequences in the same sample as well. The rearrangement uses TRBV18 and TRBJ2-7, with D perhaps matching TRBD2 (5 bases). This CDR3 is built from 13 residues. V was shortened by 3 bases and J by 2 bases, with 8 bases between the two germline ends. Germline V gene lookup returns CDR1 KGHSH and CDR2 LQKENI. CDR3 sequence: CASSPTGTYEQYF. For the CDR3, the DNA is TGTGCCAGCTCACCGACGGGAACCTACGAGCAGTACTTC.

V and J are TRBV7-9 and TRBJ2-7; possible D gene TRBD1, 5 bases. The CDR3 is made up of 13 amino acids. Trimming shortened V by 5 bases and J by 3 bases, and 11 bases separated the two germline ends. The V gene's germline CDR1 is SEHNR and CDR2 FQNEAQ (reference sequence). The CDR3 region is CASSRPQGYEQYF. CDR3 DNA sequence: TGTGCCAGCAGCCGTCCCCAGGGCTACGAGCAGTACTTC.

The V and J genes are TRBV2 and TRBJ2-7, with TRBD1 matching over 8 bases. The V gene end was trimmed by 4 bases and the J gene end by 2 bases; junction bases not matched to a gene: 4. Germline-derived CDR1 and CDR2 are SNHLY and FYNNEI. This CDR3 is 14 amino acids long. As DNA, the CDR3 is TGTGCCAGCAGTGGGGACAGGATTACCTACGAGCAGTACTTC. As protein: CASSGDRITYEQYF. Drawing the rest from reference TRBV2 and TRBJ2-7, the complete variable domain is EPEVTQTPSHQVTQMGQEVILRCVPISNHLYFYWYRQILGQKVEFLVSFYNNEISEKSEIFDDQFSVERPDGSNFTLKIRSTKLEDSAMYFCASSGDRITYEQYFGPGTRLTVT.

The chain links TRBV5-5 to TRBJ1-2; TRBD1 is a possible D gene (5 bases). Germline CDR1 is SGHKS and CDR2 is YYEKEE (reference sequence). Trimming left V 4 bases short and J 0 bases short, with 13 bases between. This CDR3 is built from 15 residues. The CDR3 region is CASSPRAEANYGYTF. The CDR3 DNA follows: TGTGCCAGCAGCCCCAGGGCAGAGGCTAACTATGGCTACACCTTC.

This clone was detected once. The chain carries TRBV9 and TRBJ1-2; 8 bases are shared with TRBD1. CDR1 is SGDLS, CDR2 YYNGEE, per germline. The J segment lost 4 bases and the V segment lost 3 bases, leaving 11 bases of the junction unmatched. This CDR3 is built from 16 residues. The CDR3 DNA follows: TGTGCCAGCAGCGCGGGCCTACAGGGGGAGGGCTATGGCTACACCTTC. Translation: CASSAGLQGEGYGYTF.

V gene TRBV15 combines with J gene TRBJ2-7; TRBD1 matches at 10 bases. Germline-derived CDR1 and CDR2 are LNHNV and YYDKDF (reference sequence). The CDR3 consists of 16 residues. V dropped 3 bases and J dropped 0; count of bases not matched to a gene: 5. The DNA of the CDR3 is TGTGCCACCAGCAGTGTAGGACAGGGGGACTCCTACGAGCAGTACTTC. Translating gives CATSSVGQGDSYEQYF.

This clone has a single count. The CDR3, as DNA: TGTGCCAGCAGTGAACAGGGTAGCACAGATACGCAGTATTTT. Translating it yields CASSEQGSTDTQYF. This chain links TRBV6-1 with TRBJ2-3, with D perhaps TRBD1 (5 bases). The CDR3 runs 14 residues. V dropped 2 bases and J dropped 0 bases, with 6 bases sitting between them. Per germline, CDR1 MNHNS and CDR2 SASEGT.

J is TRBJ2-5 and V is TRBV2; D is ambiguous. Trimming took off 7 bases at V and 2 bases at J, with 8 bases between the two ends. Germline CDR1 reads SNHLY; CDR2 reads FYNNEI. CDR3 length equals 12 residues. CDR3 in DNA: TGTGCCAGCAACAGACGTCAAGAGACCCAGTACTTC. This gives the protein CASNRRQETQYF.